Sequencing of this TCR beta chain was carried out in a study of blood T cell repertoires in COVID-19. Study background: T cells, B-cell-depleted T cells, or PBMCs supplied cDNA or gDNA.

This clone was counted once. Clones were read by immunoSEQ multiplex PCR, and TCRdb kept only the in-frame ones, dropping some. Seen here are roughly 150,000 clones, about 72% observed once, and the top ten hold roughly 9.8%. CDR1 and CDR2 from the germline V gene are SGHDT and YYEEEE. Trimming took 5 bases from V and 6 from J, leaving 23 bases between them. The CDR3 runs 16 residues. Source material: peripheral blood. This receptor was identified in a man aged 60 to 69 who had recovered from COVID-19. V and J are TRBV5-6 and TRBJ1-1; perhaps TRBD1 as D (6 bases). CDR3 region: CASSFRVSNRVPEAFF. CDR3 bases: TGTGCCAGCAGTTTTAGGGTTTCGAACAGGGTCCCTGAAGCTTTCTTT. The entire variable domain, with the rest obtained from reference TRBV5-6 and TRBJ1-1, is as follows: DAGVTQSPTHLIKTRGQQVTLRCSPKSGHDTVSWYQQALGQGPQFIFQYYEEEERQRGNFPDRFSGHQFPNYSSELNVNALLLGDSALYLCASSFRVSNRVPEAFFGQGTRLTVV.